This T cell receptor beta chain was documented in a study of blood T cell repertoires in COVID-19. V was pared by 4 bases and J by 1 base, with 4 bases of the junction left unmatched. This CDR3 is built from 15 residues. CDR1 LNHNV and CDR2 YYDKDF come from the germline V gene (reference sequence). Assay used: immunoSEQ multiplex PCR; TCRdb lists only in-frame clones, some missing. The repertoire includes 120,000 or so clones, roughly 80% of them detected once, and about 15% sits in the top ten. The gene calls are TRBV15 and TRBJ2-5, with TRBD2 matching 9 bases. The receptor was derived from a woman in her sixties with acute or convalescent COVID-19. Input material: peripheral blood. CDR3 DNA: TGTGCCACCAGCATGAGCGGGGGGCTCCAAGAGACCCAGTACTTC. It codes for CATSMSGGLQETQYF.